These 10 T cell receptor beta chains share one sample of origin, sequenced in a study of PD-L1 blockade in urothelial cancer (dated by TCRdb to 2016 to 2017). Sample time point, as interpreted from the label and publication: peripheral blood 6 weeks after treatment start. Receptor libraries were prepared by the immunoSEQ multiplex PCR assay. TCRdb obtained this table from immuneACCESS and retained in-frame rearrangements with V and J assigned. These tables miss some clones; where compared with another copy, unresolved V genes account for less than half of the shortfall, and the remainder is unexplained. A total of 48,000 or so clones appear in this sample, 80% to 90% of them only once. The ten largest clones capture around 10% of the sample. The sample in question was PBMCs, obtained around atezolizumab (anti-PD-L1) treatment. These receptors all stem from a man in his 70s with urothelial cancer.

The chain recombines TRBV2 with TRBJ2-7; 14 bases agree with TRBD2. CDR3 length: 18 amino acids. CDR1 SNHLY and CDR2 FYNNEI come from the germline V gene. Trimming at V came to 0 bases and at J to 2 bases, leaving 6 bases not matched to a gene. The CDR3 protein is CASSEAGRGLAGAYEQYF. CDR3 in DNA: TGTGCCAGCAGTGAAGCGGGGCGGGGACTAGCGGGAGCCTACGAGCAGTACTTC.

This clone was seen once. This chain uses TRBV9 with TRBJ2-7, with D possibly matching TRBD2 (5 bases). The CDR3 length is 14 residues. Between the trimmed V and J ends, which lost 4 bases and 2 bases, there was a span of 13 bases. In germline, CDR1 is SGDLS, CDR2 YYNGEE. CDR3 sequence: CASSQGSGAYEQYF. CDR3 nucleotides: TGTGCCAGCAGCCAAGGCAGCGGAGCCTACGAGCAGTACTTC. The whole variable domain, remainder taken from reference TRBV9 and TRBJ2-7, is DSGVTQTPKHLITATGQRVTLRCSPRSGDLSVYWYQQSLDQGLQFLIQYYNGEERAKGNILERFSAQQFPDLHSELNLSSLELGDSALYFCASSQGSGAYEQYFGPGTRLTVT.

This clone appeared a single time. This chain links TRBV11-2 with TRBJ1-5, with TRBD1 matching 10 bases. Trimming at V came to 1 base and at J to 6 bases, leaving 3 bases not matched to a gene. Germline assignment: CDR1 SGHAT and CDR2 FQNNGV. This CDR3 has 15 amino acids. CDR3 residues: CASSLGQGAGQPQHF. DNA for the CDR3: TGTGCCAGCAGCTTAGGACAGGGGGCTGGTCAGCCCCAGCATTTT.

The chain carries TRBV6-5 and TRBJ2-5; D might be TRBD1 (5 bases). The CDR3 runs to 13 residues. V lost 6 bases, J lost 5 bases, and 13 bases lay in between. CDR1 and CDR2 (germline): MNHEY, SVGAGI. CDR3 sequence reads: CASRRGMRETQYF. The CDR3 nucleotides read TGTGCCAGCAGAAGGGGCATGAGGGAGACCCAGTACTTC.

CDR3 nucleotides: TGTGCCTGGAGACAAACAGGCCCTGGGGAGACCCAGTACTTC. It translates to CAWRQTGPGETQYF. The J gene is TRBJ2-5, the V gene TRBV30, with D maybe TRBD1 (5 bases). This CDR3 has 14 amino acids. The V gene lost 3 bases and the J gene lost 5 bases, with 16 bases spanning the gap. CDR1 and CDR2 (germline): GTSNPN, SVGIG (reference sequence).

In nucleotides, the CDR3 is TGCGCCAGCAGCGCGGACAGGGCGGGCCACGAGCAGTACTTC. Translation: CASSADRAGHEQYF. The chain combines TRBV4-1 with TRBJ2-7; 8 bases fit TRBD1. The germline CDR1 and CDR2 sequences are MGHRA and YSYEKL. The CDR3 covers 14 residues. The V and J ends lost 5 bases and 5 bases, in that order; junction bases with no gene match: 8.

The gene calls are TRBV29-1 and TRBJ1-2, with D perhaps TRBD1 (5 bases). Trimming took 4 bases from V and 6 from J, leaving 15 bases between them. Germline V CDR1 and CDR2: SQVTM, ANQGSEA. The CDR3 has 13 residues. CDR3 region: CSVGVAGFDGYTF. The CDR3 region has the DNA TGCAGCGTTGGAGTAGCAGGGTTCGATGGCTACACCTTC.

The chain links TRBV18 to TRBJ1-1; perhaps TRBD1 as D (5 bases). Germline V gene lookup returns CDR1 KGHSH and CDR2 LQKENI. The germline V and J ends were trimmed by 3 bases and 2 bases, with 13 bases remaining between them. This CDR3 spans 15 amino acids. The CDR3 nucleotides read TGTGCCAGCTCACCGGGAGGGGCGCAAAACACTGAAGCTTTCTTT. Amino acid sequence: CASSPGGAQNTEAFF.

The V gene is TRBV5-4, the J gene TRBJ2-7, with D possibly being TRBD2 (6 bases). Germline V gene sequence: CDR1 SGHNT, CDR2 YYREEE (reference sequence). Trimming stripped 4 bases from V and 6 bases from J, with 17 bases between. This CDR3 has 14 residues. CDR3 residues: CASSHLTSGGEQYF. The DNA for the CDR3 is TGTGCCAGCAGCCACCTTACCTCCGGGGGCGAGCAGTACTTC.

The rearrangement links TRBV27 to TRBJ2-5; D is perhaps TRBD2 (5 bases). Germline CDR1 MNHEY, CDR2 SMNVEV (reference sequence). The germline V and J ends were trimmed by 4 bases and 3 bases, with 12 bases remaining between them. The CDR3 has 14 amino acids. The CDR3 DNA sequence: TGTGCCAGCAGTTACGGGGATGGGAAAGAGACCCAGTACTTC. Translating it yields CASSYGDGKETQYF.